A selection of T cell receptor beta chains follows, all from one sample in a study of cytomegalovirus exposure and HLA in healthy donors. Using immunoSEQ multiplex PCR, the repertoire was profiled, and TCRdb retains in-frame clones only, with some absent. This repertoire includes 150,000 or so clones. What was sequenced was PBMCs. The receptor source for this set is a woman aged 50 to 65 in good health and CMV-seronegative. Both conserved end residues are part of each CDR3. The D gene is left open where the match is weak.

d_gene: TRBD1
j_gene: TRBJ1-5
v_gene: TRBV19
CDR3aa: CASTPGTGPNQPQHF
CDR3nt: TGTGCCAGTACCCCAGGGACAGGTCCCAATCAGCCCCAGCATTTT

d_gene: NA
j_gene: TRBJ1-6
v_gene: TRBV14
CDR3aa: CASREGGSPLHF
CDR3nt: TGTGCCAGTAGAGAAGGGGGTTCACCCCTCCACTTT

d_gene: NA
j_gene: TRBJ1-1
v_gene: TRBV5-1
CDR3aa: CASSLGDFTEALF
CDR3nt: TGCGCCAGCAGCTTAGGGGACTTCACTGAAGCTCTCTTT

d_gene: TRBD2
j_gene: TRBJ2-3
v_gene: TRBV6-1
CDR3aa: CAHSEERGDTDTQYF
CDR3nt: TGTGCACACAGTGAGGAGCGGGGGGACACAGATACGCAGTATTTT

d_gene: NA
j_gene: TRBJ1-5
v_gene: TRBV6-5
CDR3aa: CASAYREMWPQHF
CDR3nt: TGTGCCAGCGCTTACAGGGAAATGTGGCCCCAGCATTTT

d_gene: NA
j_gene: TRBJ2-7
v_gene: TRBV19
CDR3aa: CASSFSSVPPYEQYF
CDR3nt: TGTGCCAGTAGTTTTTCTAGCGTTCCCCCCTACGAGCAGTACTTC

d_gene: TRBD2
j_gene: TRBJ2-3
v_gene: TRBV18
CDR3aa: CASSPPGRGGGDTQYF
CDR3nt: TGTGCCAGCTCACCACCGGGCCGGGGGGGAGGAGATACGCAGTATTTT

d_gene: NA
j_gene: TRBJ2-3
v_gene: TRBV5-1
CDR3aa: CASSPGHVGTDTQYF
CDR3nt: TGCGCCAGCAGCCCCGGACACGTTGGCACAGATACGCAGTATTTT

d_gene: TRBD1
j_gene: TRBJ2-4
v_gene: TRBV29-1
CDR3aa: CSGRTGSNIQYF
CDR3nt: TGCAGCGGCAGGACAGGATCAAACATTCAGTACTTC

d_gene: TRBD1
j_gene: TRBJ2-7
v_gene: TRBV14
CDR3aa: CASSQDRGTGTYEQYF
CDR3nt: TGTGCCAGCAGCCAAGACAGGGGGACAGGAACCTACGAGCAGTACTTC

d_gene: TRBD2
j_gene: TRBJ2-3
v_gene: TRBV11-2
CDR3aa: CASSLELRTSGTDTQYF
CDR3nt: TGTGCCAGCAGCTTAGAGTTGCGGACTAGCGGGACAGATACGCAGTATTTT

d_gene: TRBD1
j_gene: TRBJ1-3
v_gene: TRBV28
CDR3aa: CASSLGQAGTIYF
CDR3nt: TGTGCCAGCAGTTTAGGACAGGCGGGCACCATATATTTT

d_gene: TRBD2
j_gene: TRBJ2-7
v_gene: TRBV10-3
CDR3aa: CAISATGLAGGNEQYF
CDR3nt: TGTGCCATCAGTGCAACTGGACTAGCGGGAGGAAACGAGCAGTACTTC

d_gene: TRBD2
j_gene: TRBJ2-3
v_gene: TRBV6-5
CDR3aa: CASSKGLETDTQYF
CDR3nt: TGTGCCAGCAGCAAAGGACTAGAGACAGATACGCAGTATTTT

d_gene: TRBD2
j_gene: TRBJ2-7
v_gene: TRBV27
CDR3aa: CASRRTSGVGYEQYF
CDR3nt: TGTGCCAGCAGGAGGACTAGCGGGGTAGGTTACGAGCAGTACTTC

d_gene: NA
j_gene: TRBJ2-7
v_gene: TRBV30
CDR3aa: CAWRVRQGSREQYF
CDR3nt: TGTGCCTGGAGAGTACGGCAGGGCAGTCGGGAGCAGTACTTC

d_gene: NA
j_gene: TRBJ1-6
v_gene: TRBV18
CDR3aa: CASSPQGTNSPLHF
CDR3nt: TGTGCCAGCTCACCGCAGGGTACCAATTCACCCCTCCACTTT

d_gene: TRBD1
j_gene: TRBJ2-7
v_gene: TRBV28
CDR3aa: CASSPDRVVNYEQYF
CDR3nt: TGTGCCAGCAGTCCAGACAGGGTTGTCAACTACGAGCAGTACTTC

d_gene: TRBD1
j_gene: TRBJ1-1
v_gene: TRBV5-4
CDR3aa: CASGQARHTEAFF
CDR3nt: TGTGCCAGCGGACAGGCGCGACACACTGAAGCTTTCTTT

d_gene: TRBD1
j_gene: TRBJ1-2
v_gene: TRBV4-1
CDR3aa: CASSQTVAGTGIYGYTF
CDR3nt: TGCGCCAGCAGCCAAACCGTCGCCGGGACAGGGATCTATGGCTACACCTTC

d_gene: NA
j_gene: TRBJ1-6
v_gene: TRBV10-1
CDR3aa: CASGYRENSPLHF
CDR3nt: TGCGCCAGCGGATACAGGGAAAATTCACCCCTCCACTTT

d_gene: TRBD1
j_gene: TRBJ1-4
v_gene: TRBV5-1
CDR3aa: CASSLEGAREKLFF
CDR3nt: TGCGCCAGCAGCTTGGAGGGGGCTCGAGAAAAACTGTTTTTT

d_gene: NA
j_gene: TRBJ1-2
v_gene: TRBV5-5
CDR3aa: CASSPGGANYGYTF
CDR3nt: TGTGCCAGCTCTCCGGGGGGAGCTAACTATGGCTACACCTTC